This T cell receptor (beta chain) is drawn from a study of blood T cell repertoires in COVID-19. The overall study: Spain, Italy and the United States supplied samples that represented acute and convalescent COVID-19. T cells, B-cell-depleted T cells, or PBMCs provided the cDNA or gDNA that served as material.

The germline gives CDR1 SGHVS, CDR2 FQNEAQ. Trimming pared 5 bases from V and 8 bases from J, leaving 12 bases between. The CDR3 is made up of 13 amino acids. Those who participated ranged in age from roughly 18 to 95 years and resided in around 22 US areas. The data were produced by immunoSEQ multiplex PCR, yet TCRdb's version contains in-frame clones alone and is incomplete. The sample includes 150,000 to 200,000 clones, roughly 88% of them seen just once. The rearrangement uses TRBV7-8 and TRBJ1-4; TRBD1 is a possible D gene (5 bases). The sequence derives from a woman younger than 30 who had recovered from COVID-19. Sequencing input: PBMCs or T cells enriched from blood (not recorded which). The CDR3 spells CASSPERGEKLFF. DNA for the CDR3: TGTGCCAGCAGCCCTGAGCGGGGGGAAAAACTGTTTTTT.